This T cell receptor (beta chain) was captured in a study of response to subunit inactivated influenza vaccine. One entry per CDR3 protein, called by TCRdb with MiXCR from the RT-PCR reads. The sample records about 570,000 distinct CDR3 sequences, 10% to 12% being singletons. Trimming took 3 bases from V and 5 from J, leaving 13 bases between them. The CDR3 length is 13 residues. Looked up from germline, CDR1 is DFQATT and CDR2 is SNEGSKA (reference sequence). The same specimen was also included in a second study, on T cells expressing NK-cell markers. That paper states: Researchers built TCR beta cDNA using 5'RACE template switching with UMIs. Sorted CD3+CD56-NKG2C+, CD3+CD56+NKG2C+ and CD3+CD56+NKG2C- T cells supplied the TCR beta repertoires. Just one sequenced donor of eight was HCMV-seronegative, while seven were seropositive. Once again these clonotypes came out on top in the CD3+CD56-NKG2C+ fraction of a few donors.

This sequence joins TRBV20-1 and TRBJ1-1; possibly TRBD1 for D (6 bases). The clonotype originates from a man aged 45-65 years who received an inactivated influenza vaccine. The source was PBMCs from blood, collected on the day of vaccination. CDR3 in DNA: TGCAGTGCTAGGCTTAGGGGGAGGACTGAAGCTTTCTTT. It codes for CSARLRGRTEAFF.